These 4 T cell receptor beta chains originate from one sample sequenced in a study of blood T cell repertoires in COVID-19. Sequenced by immunoSEQ multiplex PCR; TCRdb stores in-frame clones only, minus some. Of approximately 300,000 clones listed, around 90% are singletons. Material: peripheral blood. The source is a woman in her thirties with COVID-19, enrolled during active disease.

The genes are TRBV10-1 and TRBJ2-1; TRBD2 agrees at 9 bases. This CDR3 is built from 15 residues. V was clipped by 6 bases and J by 5 bases; unmatched bases: 8. Germline CDR1 and CDR2: WNHNN and SYGVQD (reference sequence). The CDR3 nucleotides are TGCGCCAGCAGCGGTGGGAGCGGGAGGCACAATGAGCAGTTCTTC. This sequence encodes CASSGGSGRHNEQFF.

V and J are TRBV6-2 or TRBV6-3 and TRBJ2-7, with a possible D match to TRBD2 (6 bases). This CDR3 contains 14 residues. Germline CDR1 and CDR2: MNHEY and SVGEGT. V was trimmed by 3 bases and J by 2 bases, leaving 11 bases between them. This chain's CDR3 is CASSYLAEPYEQYF. CDR3 bases: TGTGCCAGCAGTTATTTAGCGGAGCCCTACGAGCAGTACTTC.

The V gene is TRBV28, the J gene TRBJ1-5, with TRBD1 as a possible D gene (5 bases). There are 16 residues in the CDR3. CDR1 and CDR2 from the germline V gene are MDHEN and SYDVKM. V was clipped by 5 bases and J by 4 bases, with 18 bases between them. The CDR3 region is CASSQHSGGGNQPQHF. The CDR3 DNA is TGTGCCAGCAGTCAACACAGTGGGGGGGGAAATCAGCCCCAGCATTTT.

The DNA for the CDR3 is TGCAGCGTTCGGCAGGGTAAAAACACCATATATTTT. Its translation: CSVRQGKNTIYF. This rearrangement joins TRBV29-1 to TRBJ1-3; D may be TRBD1 (5 bases). This CDR3 has 12 residues. Germline CDR1 and CDR2: SQVTM and ANQGSEA. Trimming removed 5 bases from V and 6 bases from J, with 11 bases in between.